One sample yielded the 9 T cell receptor beta chains listed below, sequenced in a study of neurological immune-mediated disorders. TCRdb reanalysed the 5' RACE reads using MiXCR and keeps one entry per CDR3 protein. Among about 76,000 distinct CDR3 sequences listed, more than 15% were seen once. The sample taken for sequencing was PBMCs. The receptors derive from a woman in her thirties or forties in good health.

In its sample, this clonotype was seen many times. The rearrangement joins TRBV20-1 to TRBJ2-5, with 8 bases matching TRBD2. This CDR3 region has 17 residues. The J segment lost 1 base and the V segment lost 3 bases, leaving 13 bases of the junction unmatched. Germline V lookup: CDR1 DFQATT, CDR2 SNEGSKA (reference sequence). The CDR3 is CSARGLGAGALQETQYF. CDR3 DNA sequence: TGCAGTGCTAGGGGGCTTGGAGCGGGGGCCCTCCAAGAGACCCAGTACTTC.

This clonotype was observed many times. V and J are TRBV4-1 and TRBJ2-3; D not resolved. The germline gives CDR1 MGHRA, CDR2 YSYEKL. The CDR3 covers 14 residues. V was shortened by 0 bases and J by 3 bases, with 7 bases between the two germline ends. The CDR3: CASSQDLFTDTQYF. The CDR3 DNA reads as TGCGCCAGCAGCCAAGACCTTTTTACAGATACGCAGTATTTT.

This clonotype came up many times. The chain employs TRBV27 and TRBJ2-4; 7 bases align to TRBD2. Germline V lookup: CDR1 MNHEY, CDR2 SMNVEV (reference sequence). CDR3 length equals 15 residues. Trimming at V came to 1 base and at J to 3 bases, leaving 3 bases not matched to a gene. The chain's CDR3 is CASSLLRGSKNIQYF. CDR3 nucleotide sequence: TGTGCCAGCAGTTTATTGCGGGGGAGCAAAAACATTCAGTACTTC.

This clonotype appeared many times. The genes are TRBV20-1 and TRBJ2-3; 7 bases are a match to TRBD2. Germline V gene lookup returns CDR1 DFQATT and CDR2 SNEGSKA (reference sequence). The CDR3 spans 14 residues. V trimming: 0 bases; J trimming: 3 bases; junction bases outside the gene matches: 3. The CDR3 here is CSARDQRGTDTQYF. CDR3 coding DNA: TGCAGTGCTAGAGACCAGCGGGGTACAGATACGCAGTATTTT.

J is TRBJ1-5 and V is TRBV7-2, with D possibly being TRBD1 (5 bases). This CDR3 has 17 residues. V lost 4 bases and J lost 2, with 18 bases in between. Germline V gives CDR1 SGHTA, CDR2 FQGNSA. CDR3 nucleotide sequence: TGTGCCAGCAGCTACCCTGGGGGGTCGATGGGCAATCAGCCCCAGCATTTT. It specifies CASSYPGGSMGNQPQHF.

This clonotype was seen many times. The chain combines TRBV7-9 with TRBJ1-6; 7 nucleotides agree with TRBD1. V gave up 4 bases and J gave up 6 bases; unmatched junction bases: 12. The CDR3 totals 17 residues. The V gene's germline CDR1 is SEHNR and CDR2 FQNEAQ (reference sequence). DNA of the CDR3: TGTGCCAGCAGCTATACTACCGGGACAGAGACTAATTCACCCCTCCACTTT. This encodes CASSYTTGTETNSPLHF.

This clonotype was picked up many times. V usage is TRBV5-1 and J usage is TRBJ2-2, with TRBD1 as a possible D gene (5 bases). CDR3 length: 15 amino acids. V was pared by 0 bases and J by 3 bases, with 9 bases between. The V gene's germline CDR1 is SGHRS and CDR2 YFSETQ. Written as DNA, the CDR3 is TGCGCCAGCAGCTTGGTAAGGGGTGACACCGGGGAGCTGTTTTTT. It is translated as CASSLVRGDTGELFF.

This clonotype was picked up a small number of times. The J gene is TRBJ2-1, the V gene TRBV12-3 or TRBV12-4; 7 bases agree with TRBD1. The CDR3 is 21 residues long. Germline trimming cut 5 bases from V and 7 bases from J; bases unmatched to any gene: 29. In DNA form, the CDR3 reads TGTGCCAGCAGTCCCTTCACGGGTGACAGGGTTTTCAGGATTGGTCGGAATGAGCAGTTCTTC. Its translation: CASSPFTGDRVFRIGRNEQFF.

This clonotype was seen repeatedly, ten times or more. This chain joins TRBV4-3 and TRBJ2-7; D not certain. With 1 base removed from V and 0 bases from J, the gap between germline ends came to 16 bases. Looked up from germline, CDR1 is LGHNA and CDR2 is YSLEER. The CDR3 runs to 17 residues. DNA for the CDR3: TGCGCCAGCAGCCAAGGACCTATGGGCCCGAGCTCCTACGAGCAGTACGTC. Translating it yields CASSQGPMGPSSYEQYV.